The rows below give T cell receptor beta chains drawn from one sample of a study of T cell changes during pregnancy in multiple sclerosis. TCRdb's table, derived via immunoSEQ multiplex PCR, lists solely in-frame clones and lacks some. This sample carries about 40,000 clones, around nine tenths of them seen once, and the ten largest clones take about 0.42%. Sequenced here: CD4+ T cells from peripheral blood mononuclear cells, sampled in the third trimester of pregnancy. The receptors were gathered from a female donor with multiple sclerosis, enrolled in a pregnancy study. Each CDR3 is given with its conserved first and last residue.

V gene,CDR3 protein
TRBV5-8,CASSPQPGLAGDKQFF
TRBV19,CASRARGMGGYTF
TRBV18,CASSPYAGGLQETQYF
TRBV19,CASSIVGADTGELFF
TRBV18,CASSLGPPGDSYNEQFF
TRBV4-2,CASSQVASRTILNEQFF
TRBV6-1,CASSLMTGPRGYTF
TRBV5-1,CASSLYNEQFF
TRBV19,CASSSPSEVNTEAFF
TRBV19,CATTRLAGEYTGELFF